This TCR beta chain appears in the sequencing data of a study of T cell responses to AZD1222 COVID-19 vaccine. Study-wide points: Researchers report vaccine-associated CD4 TCRs spanning spike, with dominance at 160-218 and 743-854.

Germline V gene sequence: CDR1 KGHDR, CDR2 SFDVKD. Trimming removed 4 bases at V and 8 bases at J, with 8 bases between. This CDR3 has 12 residues. Sequencing was performed with immunoSEQ multiplex PCR; in TCRdb, only in-frame clones are kept and a portion is missing. The sample holds about 210,000 clones, almost 95% seen once. There are a few counts of this clone. Its antigen is undetermined. The rearrangement uses TRBV24-1 and TRBJ2-1, with a weak D call TRBD2 (5 bases). The input for sequencing was peripheral blood, taken on day 0 of AZD1222 vaccination. The clonotype originates from an adult in good health. CDR3 sequence: CATSDSRDEQFF. Here the CDR3 DNA reads TGTGCCACCAGTGACTCGAGGGATGAGCAGTTCTTC.